Following are 5 T cell receptor beta chains from one sample sequenced in a study of T cell responses to AZD1222 COVID-19 vaccine. The assay was immunoSEQ multiplex PCR, and TCRdb's table has in-frame clones only and misses some. Of roughly 180,000 clones listed, about 89% are singletons. Here the sequenced sample was peripheral blood, taken 28 days after the second AZD1222 dose. Receptor source: an adult who received the AZD1222 COVID-19 vaccine.

This sequence joins TRBV6-2 or TRBV6-3 and TRBJ1-1, with 8 bases matching TRBD1. V shed 2 bases, J shed 1 base, and the junction held 12 bases outside the gene matches. The CDR3 length is 18 residues. Germline-derived CDR1 and CDR2 are MNHEY and SVGEGT. Written as DNA, the CDR3 is TGTGCCAGCAGTTACGCCCGATCAGGGGGCCAAGGGAACACTGAAGCTTTCTTT. Its translation: CASSYARSGGQGNTEAFF.

This sequence joins TRBV4-1 and TRBJ2-3; TRBD2 matches 7 bases. Looked up from germline, CDR1 is MGHRA and CDR2 is YSYEKL. Trimming took 3 bases from V and 2 from J; bases not matched to a gene: 5. The CDR3 runs 15 residues. The CDR3 region has the DNA TGCGCCAGCAGCCAGGGGAGGGTGACCACAGATACGCAGTATTTT. It translates to CASSQGRVTTDTQYF.

The genes are TRBV5-1 and TRBJ1-2, with D uncertain. Germline V gives CDR1 SGHRS, CDR2 YFSETQ. The CDR3 spans 12 residues. Deletions cut 0 bases from V and 4 bases from J, with 4 bases between. This chain's CDR3 is CASSLDTYGYTF. DNA of the CDR3: TGCGCCAGCAGCTTGGACACCTATGGCTACACCTTC.

CDR3 nucleotides: TGTGCCAGCAGTGAAGAGGGCAGGGGAAAAGCCTACGAGCAGTACTTC. This translates into CASSEEGRGKAYEQYF. This sequence joins TRBV6-1 and TRBJ2-7; maybe TRBD1 (6 bases). Germline V gene data show CDR1 as MNHNS and CDR2 as SASEGT. CDR3 size: 16 residues. V dropped 1 base and J dropped 2 bases, with 15 bases sitting between them.

The V call is TRBV14, the J call TRBJ1-5; no clear D gene. CDR3 length equals 13 residues. The ends were cut back, 3 bases at V and 0 bases at J, with 3 bases in the middle. Germline CDR1 SGHDN, CDR2 FVKESK. CDR3 bases: TGTGCCAGCAGCCACTCTAGCAATCAGCCCCAGCATTTT. It encodes CASSHSSNQPQHF.